The 17 T cell receptor beta chains reported below all come from one sample, sequenced in a study of shared clonotypes between healthy human individuals. Generated by immunoSEQ multiplex PCR, the TCRdb table keeps only in-frame clones and is missing some. The sample holds hundreds of thousands of clones, approximately 97% seen once. The sample comprised naive CD4+ T cells sorted from blood. The subset is: CD45RA+ positively selected. The receptors here all came from a young woman in good health.

This rearrangement joins TRBV6-1 to TRBJ2-7; unclear D gene. V lost 4 bases and J 2 bases, leaving 3 bases between the germline ends. The CDR3 is 11 residues long. Germline CDR1 and CDR2: MNHNS and SASEGT. The CDR3 nucleotides read TGTGCCAGCAGTGGTACCTACGAGCAGTACTTC. Amino acids: CASSGTYEQYF.

This clone was observed a single time. The chain joins TRBV2 to TRBJ1-1, with no clear D. The CDR3 runs to 14 residues. Trimming took off 5 bases at V and 5 bases at J, with 15 bases between the two ends. CDR1 and CDR2 (germline): SNHLY, FYNNEI. The DNA for the CDR3 is TGTGCCAGCAGTAAAAGGACGGGAGGAACTGAAGCTTTCTTT. Translated, it gives CASSKRTGGTEAFF. Complete variable domain (other parts from reference TRBV2 and TRBJ1-1): EPEVTQTPSHQVTQMGQEVILRCVPISNHLYFYWYRQILGQKVEFLVSFYNNEISEKSEIFDDQFSVERPDGSNFTLKIRSTKLEDSAMYFCASSKRTGGTEAFFGQGTRLTVV.

The chain carries TRBV19 and TRBJ2-7, with 14 positions matching TRBD2. This CDR3 comprises 16 residues. After removal of 3 bases from V and 2 bases from J, the junction contained 3 bases not matched to a gene. Germline CDR1 and CDR2: LNHDA and SQIVND (reference sequence). The CDR3 sequence is CASSMGLAGAAYEQYF. Written as DNA, the CDR3 is TGTGCCAGTAGTATGGGACTAGCGGGAGCCGCCTACGAGCAGTACTTC. Looking up the rest from reference TRBV19 and TRBJ2-7 gives the full variable domain: DGGITQSPKYLFRKEGQNVTLSCEQNLNHDAMYWYRQDPGQGLRLIYYSQIVNDFQKGDIAEGYSVSREKKESFPLTVTSAQKNPTAFYLCASSMGLAGAAYEQYFGPGTRLTVT.

The rearrangement links TRBV29-1 to TRBJ2-7, with D maybe TRBD2 (6 bases). Trimming stripped 3 bases from V and 2 bases from J, with 17 bases between. CDR3 length equals 15 residues. The germline V gene has CDR1 SQVTM and CDR2 ANQGSEA. CDR3 in amino acids: CSVDGATSGTYEQYF. CDR3 nucleotide sequence: TGCAGCGTTGACGGGGCGACTAGTGGAACCTACGAGCAGTACTTC.

This clone appeared a few times. The chain recombines TRBV11-2 with TRBJ2-7; no reliable D call. Germline V gives CDR1 SGHAT, CDR2 FQNNGV. V was trimmed by 5 bases and J by 7 bases, leaving 9 bases between them. The length of the CDR3 is 11 residues. The CDR3 DNA reads TGTGCCAGCAGCCACCTCGGAGAGCAGTACTTC. Protein product: CASSHLGEQYF.

This clone was observed once. V is TRBV27 and J is TRBJ2-1; 7 nucleotides line up with TRBD2. Germline lookup yields CDR1 MNHEY and CDR2 SMNVEV (reference sequence). The CDR3 covers 16 residues. Unmatched junction bases numbered 9, after V lost 4 bases and J lost 3 bases. The CDR3 is CASSSRWIAGYNEQFF. The CDR3 coding sequence is TGTGCCAGCAGTTCTCGGTGGATAGCGGGCTACAATGAGCAGTTCTTC.

This sequence joins TRBV19 and TRBJ1-5; tentative D call: TRBD1 (5 bases). V lost 3 bases and J lost 4, with 10 bases in between. CDR3 length equals 14 residues. Germline CDR1 reads LNHDA; CDR2 reads SQIVND (reference sequence). The CDR3 is CASSIHGGNQPQHF. The CDR3 DNA reads TGTGCCAGTAGTATCCACGGGGGTAATCAGCCCCAGCATTTT.

The chain uses TRBV15 and TRBJ2-7; TRBD1 aligns across 9 bases. Germline assignment: CDR1 LNHNV and CDR2 YYDKDF (reference sequence). The CDR3 is 14 residues long. After removal of 5 bases from V and 4 bases from J, the junction contained 6 bases not matched to a gene. The CDR3 DNA reads as TGTGCCACCAGCCCGGACAGGGGTGGTTACGAGCAGTACTTC. Encoded protein: CATSPDRGGYEQYF. The variable domain in full, with the rest retrieved from reference TRBV15 and TRBJ2-7, is DAMVIQNPRYQVTQFGKPVTLSCSQTLNHNVMYWYQQKSSQAPKLLFHYYDKDFNNEADTPDNFQSRRPNTSFCFLDIRSPGLGDTAMYLCATSPDRGGYEQYFGPGTRLTVT.

This chain links TRBV11-2 with TRBJ1-3, with 7 bases identical to TRBD1. Germline loops: CDR1 SGHAT, CDR2 FQNNGV. The V gene end was trimmed by 5 bases and the J gene end by 0 bases; junction bases not matched to a gene: 4. The CDR3 sequence is 15 residues long. The CDR3 region is CASSPRGDSGNTIYF. CDR3 nucleotide sequence: TGTGCCAGCAGCCCCAGGGGGGACTCTGGAAACACCATATATTTT.

The chain has TRBV9 and TRBJ2-1; D remains unclear. V lost 0 bases and J lost 0, with 13 bases in between. CDR3 length equals 17 residues. CDR1 and CDR2 from the germline V gene are SGDLS and YYNGEE. CDR3 region: CASSVVGRNGSYNEQFF. DNA of the CDR3: TGTGCCAGCAGCGTAGTAGGGCGCAACGGCTCCTACAATGAGCAGTTCTTC.

The CDR3 loop reads CASSLLAGEFDEQFF. DNA of the CDR3: TGTGCCAGCAGCCTCCTAGCGGGAGAATTCGATGAGCAGTTCTTC. V gene TRBV6-1 combines with J gene TRBJ2-1; 10 nucleotides agree with TRBD2. V was pared by 6 bases and J by 8 bases, with 10 bases of the junction left unmatched. CDR3 length: 15 amino acids. The germline V gene has CDR1 MNHNS and CDR2 SASEGT.

The chain combines TRBV5-1 with TRBJ2-3; 12 bases align to TRBD1. V dropped 4 bases and J dropped 4; count of bases not matched to a gene: 10. The CDR3 covers 17 residues. CDR1 SGHRS and CDR2 YFSETQ come from the germline V gene. The CDR3 DNA reads TGCGCCAGCAGCACCCTCCGATGGGACAGGGGGCCAGATACGCAGTATTTT. The encoded protein is CASSTLRWDRGPDTQYF.

This chain uses TRBV4-1 with TRBJ1-5, with D perhaps matching TRBD1 (5 bases). Germline V gene lookup returns CDR1 MGHRA and CDR2 YSYEKL. Trimming took 1 base from V and 5 from J, leaving 15 bases between them. This CDR3 is built from 16 residues. CDR3 sequence: CASSQGQTWGDQPQHF. CDR3 sequence (DNA): TGCGCCAGCAGCCAAGGACAGACCTGGGGAGATCAGCCCCAGCATTTT.

This clone was seen just once. This rearrangement joins TRBV4-1 to TRBJ1-5; 10 bases map to TRBD1. The CDR3 has 15 amino acids. Losses at the gene ends were 4 bases for V and 2 bases for J; bases not matched to a gene: 2. Germline CDR1 MGHRA, CDR2 YSYEKL. CDR3 residues: CASSRGTGGNQPQHF. The CDR3 bases are TGCGCCAGCAGCCGAGGGACAGGGGGCAATCAGCCCCAGCATTTT.

The CDR3 sequence is CAWSSDRDTEAFF. In DNA, the CDR3 is TGTGCCTGGAGTAGTGACAGGGACACTGAAGCTTTCTTT. This chain uses TRBV30 with TRBJ1-1; TRBD1 agrees at 7 bases. Germline V CDR1 and CDR2: GTSNPN, SVGIG (reference sequence). This CDR3 has 13 residues. After removal of 2 bases from V and 3 bases from J, the junction contained 3 bases not matched to a gene.

The chain carries TRBV28 and TRBJ1-5; no firm D call. The CDR3 is made up of 13 amino acids. CDR1 and CDR2 from the germline V gene are MDHEN and SYDVKM. Trimming stripped 4 bases from V and 3 bases from J, with 7 bases between. CDR3 protein: CASSSIVNQPQHF. CDR3 nucleotide sequence: TGTGCCAGCAGTTCAATCGTCAATCAGCCCCAGCATTTT.

The chain employs TRBV28 and TRBJ1-2; 7 nucleotides match TRBD1. Germline CDR1 reads MDHEN; CDR2 reads SYDVKM. The CDR3 is 14 amino acids. Trimming cost V 2 bases and J 5 bases; bases outside gene matches: 5. CDR3 amino acids: CASSLGQAPYGYTF. The CDR3 coding sequence is TGTGCCAGCAGTTTAGGACAGGCTCCGTATGGCTACACCTTC.